What follows describes a single TCR beta chain. The source of the sample is a study of blood T cell repertoires in COVID-19. Study context: Sites across the United States, Italy and Spain contributed samples from acute and convalescent COVID-19. PBMCs, B-cell-depleted T cells, or T cells provided the cDNA or gDNA that made up the material.

Seattle patients were enrolled during active infection and followed longitudinally. CDR3 length: 15 amino acids. V was pared by 0 bases and J by 7 bases, with 7 bases of the junction left unmatched. CDR1 and CDR2 (germline): MNHEY, SVGAGI. The authors' processing: Counts of nucleated cells, estimated from reference gene primer amplification, were obtained. TCRdb's copy holds only in-frame clones and misses some; the assay was immunoSEQ multiplex PCR. V, J and clone size were drawn from that table, and D and trimming were deduced from the DNA. Of about 69,000 clones detected, about 80% appear once; the ten largest clones hold 13%.

This TCR was recovered from a man aged 50 to 59 with COVID-19, enrolled during active disease. Input material: peripheral blood. This rearrangement joins TRBV6-5 to TRBJ2-7, with TRBD1 matching over 9 bases. The CDR3 reads CASSYSSGTGWEQYF. DNA of the CDR3: TGTGCCAGCAGTTACTCGTCCGGGACAGGGTGGGAGCAGTACTTC.